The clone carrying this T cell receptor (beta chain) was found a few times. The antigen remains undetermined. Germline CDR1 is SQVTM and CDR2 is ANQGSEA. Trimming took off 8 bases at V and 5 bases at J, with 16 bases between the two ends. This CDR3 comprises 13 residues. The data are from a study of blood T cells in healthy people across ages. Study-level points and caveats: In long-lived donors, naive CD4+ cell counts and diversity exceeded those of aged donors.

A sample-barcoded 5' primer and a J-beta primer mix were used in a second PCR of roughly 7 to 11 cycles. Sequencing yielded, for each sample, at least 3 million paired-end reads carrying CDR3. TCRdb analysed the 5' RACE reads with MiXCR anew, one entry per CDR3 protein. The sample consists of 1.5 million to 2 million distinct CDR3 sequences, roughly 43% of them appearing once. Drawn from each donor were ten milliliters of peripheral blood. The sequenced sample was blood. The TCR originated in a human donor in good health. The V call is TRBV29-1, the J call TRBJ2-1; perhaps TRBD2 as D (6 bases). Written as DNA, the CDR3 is TGCAGCATTTCTTCGGGGGAAGACAATGAGCAGTTCTTC. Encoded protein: CSISSGEDNEQFF.